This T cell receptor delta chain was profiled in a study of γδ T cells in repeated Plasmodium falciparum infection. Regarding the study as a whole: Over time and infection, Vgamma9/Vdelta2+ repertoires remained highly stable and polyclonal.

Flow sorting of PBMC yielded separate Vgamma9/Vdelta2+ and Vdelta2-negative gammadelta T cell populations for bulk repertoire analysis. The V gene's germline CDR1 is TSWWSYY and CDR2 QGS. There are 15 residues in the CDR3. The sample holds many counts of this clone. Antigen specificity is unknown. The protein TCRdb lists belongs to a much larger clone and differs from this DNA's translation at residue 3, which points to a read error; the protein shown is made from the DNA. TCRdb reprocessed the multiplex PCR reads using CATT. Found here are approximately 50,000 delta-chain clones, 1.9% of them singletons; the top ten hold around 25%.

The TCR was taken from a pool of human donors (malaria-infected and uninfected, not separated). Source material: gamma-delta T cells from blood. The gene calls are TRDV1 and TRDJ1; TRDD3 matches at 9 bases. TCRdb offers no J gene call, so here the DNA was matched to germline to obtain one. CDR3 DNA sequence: TGTGCTCCTGGGGAGGTACTGGGGGACACTGATAAACTCATCTTT. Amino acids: CAPGEVLGDTDKLIF.